The 4 T cell receptor beta chains presented below share a single source sample, sequenced in a study of post-analysis software for immune sequencing data. Study results and caveats: With TRBV5-6, TRBV5-1 and TRBV20-1 included, 4 to 6 TRBV segments were more frequent in patients than in controls.

No antigen is known for these receptors. Unique molecular identifiers were carried by the TCR beta cDNA libraries. TCRdb reanalysed the PCR reads using MiXCR and keeps one entry per CDR3 protein. The table lists 750,000 to 950,000 distinct CDR3 sequences, under 70% of them singletons, with approximately 4.5% in the top ten. The sample was blood. The receptor set was obtained from a girl aged 5-17 years with multiple sclerosis.

The chain has TRBV29-1 and TRBJ1-4; D gene ambiguous. Trimming took off 3 bases at V and 0 bases at J, with 8 bases between the two ends. The CDR3 loop spans 14 amino acids. Germline values: CDR1 SQVTM, CDR2 ANQGSEA. The DNA of the CDR3 is TGCAGCGTTGACTCAGGCACAACTAATGAAAAACTGTTTTTT. This codes for CSVDSGTTNEKLFF.

This clonotype showed up just a few times. The chain is built from TRBV7-8 and TRBJ1-2; D may be TRBD1 (5 bases). Per the germline V gene, CDR1 is SGHVS and CDR2 is FQNEAQ. V was shortened by 5 bases and J by 3 bases, with 16 bases between the two germline ends. The CDR3 has 15 residues. The chain's CDR3 is CASSTERGADYGYTF. CDR3 DNA sequence: TGTGCCAGCAGCACCGAGAGGGGAGCCGACTATGGCTACACCTTC.

The rearrangement uses TRBV10-3 and TRBJ2-3, with 8 bases fitting TRBD1. CDR1 and CDR2 (germline): ENHRY, SYGVKD. CDR3 size: 15 residues. Unmatched junction bases numbered 4, after V lost 3 bases and J lost 2 bases. The CDR3 here is CAISDRGHNTDTQYF. Here the CDR3 DNA reads TGTGCCATCAGTGACAGGGGGCATAACACAGATACGCAGTATTTT.

This sequence joins TRBV14 and TRBJ2-1; maybe TRBD2 (6 bases). The V and J ends lost 6 bases and 6 bases respectively, with 21 bases between them. From germline, CDR1 is SGHDN and CDR2 FVKESK. The length of the CDR3 is 16 residues. The CDR3 loop reads CASSRFEPRRVNEQFF. CDR3 in DNA: TGTGCCAGCAGTCGATTTGAGCCTCGGAGGGTCAATGAGCAGTTCTTC.